Below, 7 T cell receptor beta chains from the same sample are listed, as sequenced in a study of blood T cell repertoires in COVID-19. Assay used: immunoSEQ multiplex PCR; TCRdb lists only in-frame clones, some missing. Of over 65,000 clones in the sample, approximately 86% were seen once. The sequencing sample was made of peripheral blood. The receptors were gathered from a man older than 75 with COVID-19, enrolled during active disease.

The rearrangement uses TRBV28 and TRBJ1-6; no reliable D call. The CDR3 spans 13 residues. Trimming pared 3 bases from V and 5 bases from J, leaving 5 bases between. CDR1 MDHEN and CDR2 SYDVKM come from the germline V gene. The chain's CDR3 is CASSLGNNSPLHF. CDR3 coding DNA: TGTGCCAGCAGTTTGGGCAATAATTCACCCCTCCACTTT.

This clone was observed a single time. The rearrangement uses TRBV28 and TRBJ2-1; TRBD1 agrees at 9 bases. Germline V gives CDR1 MDHEN, CDR2 SYDVKM. The CDR3 has 16 residues. V lost 4 bases, J lost 7 bases, and 11 bases stayed unmatched. In DNA, the CDR3 is TGTGCCAGCAGTTCCTTGACAGGGGGAACAGAAAATGAGCAGTTCTTC. It specifies CASSSLTGGTENEQFF.

The chain uses TRBV7-8 and TRBJ1-2, with a weak D call TRBD1 (5 bases). This CDR3 is built from 15 residues. The germline CDR1 and CDR2 sequences are SGHVS and FQNEAQ. With 1 base removed from V and 4 bases from J, the gap between germline ends came to 13 bases. The CDR3 loop is CASSLGARVGYGYTF. DNA for the CDR3: TGTGCCAGCAGCTTAGGGGCCAGGGTAGGCTATGGCTACACCTTC.

CDR3: CAAQVELAGDEQYF. In DNA form, the CDR3 reads TGTGCCGCCCAGGTGGAACTAGCGGGGGACGAGCAGTACTTC. The chain recombines TRBV6-5 with TRBJ2-7; 11 bases map to TRBD2. The CDR3 is 14 residues long. V shed 11 bases, J shed 5 bases, and the junction held 11 bases outside the gene matches. Germline CDR1 and CDR2: MNHEY and SVGAGI.

This chain connects TRBV7-9 to TRBJ2-2, with D possibly matching TRBD2 (7 bases). V lost 5 bases to trimming and J lost 7 bases, with 20 bases between them. This CDR3 contains 16 residues. In germline, CDR1 is SEHNR, CDR2 FQNEAQ (reference sequence). CDR3 residues: CASSPTGGRLSGELFF. The CDR3 nucleotides are TGTGCCAGCAGCCCGACCGGGGGGCGATTAAGCGGGGAGCTGTTTTTT.

The gene calls are TRBV11-2 and TRBJ2-7, with TRBD1 identical over 8 bases. J was trimmed by 2 bases and V by 2 bases; bases with no gene match: 5. Germline CDR1 and CDR2: SGHAT and FQNNGV. The CDR3 is made up of 15 amino acids. CDR3 sequence: CASSLRTGMPYEQYF. CDR3 DNA sequence: TGTGCCAGCAGCTTACGGACAGGGATGCCCTACGAGCAGTACTTC.

The chain employs TRBV18 and TRBJ1-2, with D unresolved. Looked up from germline, CDR1 is KGHSH and CDR2 is LQKENI. The CDR3 runs to 13 residues. V was cut by 4 bases and J by 2 bases, with 8 bases left in between. The CDR3 DNA follows: TGTGCCAGCTCACTCACAGTAAACTATGGCTACACCTTC. The encoded protein is CASSLTVNYGYTF.